These 12 T cell receptor beta chains were sequenced from one sample in a study of control samples from healthy donors and cancer patients. Libraries were prepared by immunoSEQ multiplex PCR; TCRdb keeps only in-frame clonotypes and omits some of them. The sample consists of more than 150,000 clones, roughly 92% of them appearing once. The sequenced sample was blood. Receptors were obtained from a woman aged 25-40 years in good health.

The chain carries TRBV7-9 and TRBJ1-2; unclear D gene. Deletions cut 1 base from V and 0 bases from J, with 15 bases between. Germline values: CDR1 SEHNR, CDR2 FQNEAQ (reference sequence). There are 17 residues in the CDR3. Here the CDR3 DNA reads TGTGCCAGCAGCTTAGTTCAGGCTAACCCCACTAACTATGGCTACACCTTC. Translated, it gives CASSLVQANPTNYGYTF.

V usage is TRBV29-1 and J usage is TRBJ2-7, with TRBD1 matching over 10 bases. Germline assignment: CDR1 SQVTM and CDR2 ANQGSEA. This CDR3 has 16 residues. V shed 0 bases, J shed 2 bases, and the junction held 7 bases outside the gene matches. CDR3 in DNA: TGCAGCGTTGAAGACCCCGGGACAGGGGCCCCCTACGAGCAGTACTTC. This codes for CSVEDPGTGAPYEQYF.

V usage is TRBV5-6 and J usage is TRBJ1-4; D gene ambiguous. CDR1 is SGHDT and CDR2 is YYEEEE in the germline V gene. There are 13 residues in the CDR3. The V end was cut by 0 bases, the J end by 8 bases, with 8 bases between. The CDR3 DNA is TGTGCCAGCAGCTTGGTGGGAGTAGAAAAACTGTTTTTT. It is translated as CASSLVGVEKLFF. The full variable domain, in which reference TRBV5-6 and TRBJ1-4 provide the parts outside the CDR3, is DAGVTQSPTHLIKTRGQQVTLRCSPKSGHDTVSWYQQALGQGPQFIFQYYEEEERQRGNFPDRFSGHQFPNYSSELNVNALLLGDSALYLCASSLVGVEKLFFGSGTQLSVL.

The rearrangement uses TRBV6-1 and TRBJ2-1; 7 bases agree with TRBD1. Losses at the gene ends were 3 bases for V and 4 bases for J; bases not matched to a gene: 6. This CDR3 region has 15 residues. Germline V gives CDR1 MNHNS, CDR2 SASEGT. The CDR3 loop reads CASSEGDRIYNEQFF. The DNA of the CDR3 is TGTGCCAGCAGTGAGGGGGACAGAATTTACAATGAGCAGTTCTTC.

Only one count was recorded for this clone. The V call is TRBV2, the J call TRBJ1-1; a possible D gene is TRBD1 (5 bases). Germline-derived CDR1 and CDR2 are SNHLY and FYNNEI. Trimming took 4 bases from V and 5 from J, leaving 14 bases between them. The CDR3 is 14 residues long. For the CDR3, the DNA is TGTGCCAGCAGTGTAGTTGGGAGGGGAACTGAAGCTTTCTTT. Its protein is CASSVVGRGTEAFF.

V gene TRBV19 combines with J gene TRBJ2-1; TRBD2 agrees at 7 bases. From germline, CDR1 is LNHDA and CDR2 SQIVND (reference sequence). CDR3 length: 12 residues. Unmatched junction bases numbered 4, after V lost 9 bases and J lost 5 bases. The CDR3 nucleotides read TGTGCCAGCGGGAGGACTAACAATGAGCAGTTCTTC. Protein sequence: CASGRTNNEQFF.

This chain joins TRBV5-1 and TRBJ2-7; tentatively, D is TRBD2 (5 bases). The CDR3 is made up of 13 amino acids. Trimming cost V 2 bases and J 2 bases, with 8 bases left between them. Germline CDR1 and CDR2: SGHRS and YFSETQ. The CDR3 nucleotides read TGCGCCAGCAGCTTCGAGGGTGCCTACGAGCAGTACTTC. Its protein product is CASSFEGAYEQYF.

This chain joins TRBV7-3 and TRBJ2-2; tentatively, D is TRBD2 (6 bases). The germline V and J ends were trimmed by 5 bases and 0 bases, with 10 bases remaining between them. The CDR3 contains 15 residues. The germline CDR1 and CDR2 sequences are SGHTA and FQGTGA. The CDR3 reads CASSNSGANTGELFF. The CDR3 bases are TGTGCCAGCAGCAATAGCGGAGCGAACACCGGGGAGCTGTTTTTT.

V usage is TRBV24-1 and J usage is TRBJ2-3; 8 nucleotides align to TRBD1. V trimming: 4 bases; J trimming: 1 base; junction bases outside the gene matches: 9. Germline V gene sequence: CDR1 KGHDR, CDR2 SFDVKD. The CDR3 extends over 17 amino acids. The CDR3 loop is CATSEPRTGPRTDTQYF. In nucleotides, the CDR3 is TGTGCCACCAGTGAACCTAGGACAGGGCCCCGCACAGATACGCAGTATTTT.

With regard to this clone: Relative to the germline gene, one junction end is altered; a read error may explain this. The sample holds other DNA sequences that translate to the same CDR3. The chain has TRBV3-1 (or the pseudogene TRBV3-2) and TRBJ1-6; TRBD1 matches 10 bases. The CDR3 sequence is 19 residues long. The germline V gene has CDR1 LGHDT and CDR2 YNNKEL (reference sequence). CDR3: CASSQDLWDRGGWNSPLHF. The CDR3 nucleotides are TGTGCCAGCAGCCAAGATCTCTGGGACAGGGGAGGGTGGAATTCACCTCTCCACTTT.

The J gene is TRBJ2-1, the V gene TRBV29-1, with TRBD2 identical over 13 bases. The CDR3 spans 17 residues. V trimming: 3 bases; J trimming: 2 bases; junction bases outside the gene matches: 7. Germline V lookup: CDR1 SQVTM, CDR2 ANQGSEA. CDR3 DNA: TGCAGCGTTGACGGACTAGCGGGAGTTCGCGCCTACAATGAGCAGTTCTTC. Protein sequence: CSVDGLAGVRAYNEQFF.

The chain couples TRBV5-1 to TRBJ2-7; 9 bases line up with TRBD1. The CDR3 spans 15 residues. The germline CDR1 and CDR2 sequences are SGHRS and YFSETQ. V was pared by 7 bases and J by 7 bases, with 15 bases of the junction left unmatched. CDR3 residues: CASLPTGGPLSEQYF. The CDR3 region has the DNA TGCGCCAGCCTCCCAACAGGGGGCCCTTTGAGTGAGCAGTACTTC.